The table lists the clone carrying this T cell receptor beta chain with many counts. Looked up from germline, CDR1 is SGHRS and CDR2 is YFSETQ. Trimming cost V 4 bases and J 0 bases, with 8 bases left between them. The CDR3 spans 14 residues. The sample originates from a study of early T cells in non-severe SARS-CoV-2 infection. TCRdb re-called the 5' RACE reads through MiXCR, storing one row per CDR3 protein. The table has about 64,000 distinct CDR3 sequences, about 11% seen once. The chain carries TRBV5-1 and TRBJ2-1; tentatively, D is TRBD1 (5 bases). This clonotype was obtained from an adult who was a healthcare worker with PCR-confirmed SARS-CoV-2 infection or an uninfected control (not recorded which). The sequenced sample was whole blood, obtained at baseline. CDR3 protein: CASSDRGSYNEQFF. CDR3 DNA: TGCGCCAGCAGCGACAGAGGCTCCTACAATGAGCAGTTCTTC.